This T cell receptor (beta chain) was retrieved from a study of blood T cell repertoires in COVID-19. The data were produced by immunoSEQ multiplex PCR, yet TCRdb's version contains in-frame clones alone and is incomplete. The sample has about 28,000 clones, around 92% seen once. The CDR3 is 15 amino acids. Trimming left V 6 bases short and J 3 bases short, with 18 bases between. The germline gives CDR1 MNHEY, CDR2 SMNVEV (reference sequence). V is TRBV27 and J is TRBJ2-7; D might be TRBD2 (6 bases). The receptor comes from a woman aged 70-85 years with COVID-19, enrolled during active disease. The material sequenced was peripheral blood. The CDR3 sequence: CASSNAGTEDYEQYF. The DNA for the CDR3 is TGTGCCAGCAGCAACGCCGGGACTGAAGACTACGAGCAGTACTTC.